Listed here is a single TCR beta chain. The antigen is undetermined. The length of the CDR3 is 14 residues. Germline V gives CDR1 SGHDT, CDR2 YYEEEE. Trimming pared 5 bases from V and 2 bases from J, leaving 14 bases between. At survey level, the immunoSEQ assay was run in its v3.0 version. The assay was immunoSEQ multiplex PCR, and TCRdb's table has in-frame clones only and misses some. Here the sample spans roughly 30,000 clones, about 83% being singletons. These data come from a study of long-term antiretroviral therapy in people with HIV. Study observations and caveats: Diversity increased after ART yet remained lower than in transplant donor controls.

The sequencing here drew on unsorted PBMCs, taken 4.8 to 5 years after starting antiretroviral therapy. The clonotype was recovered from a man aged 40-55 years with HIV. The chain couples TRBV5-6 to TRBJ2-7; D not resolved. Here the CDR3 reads CASSLISGTYEQYF. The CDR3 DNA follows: TGTGCCAGCAGTTTAATATCAGGAACCTACGAGCAGTACTTC.